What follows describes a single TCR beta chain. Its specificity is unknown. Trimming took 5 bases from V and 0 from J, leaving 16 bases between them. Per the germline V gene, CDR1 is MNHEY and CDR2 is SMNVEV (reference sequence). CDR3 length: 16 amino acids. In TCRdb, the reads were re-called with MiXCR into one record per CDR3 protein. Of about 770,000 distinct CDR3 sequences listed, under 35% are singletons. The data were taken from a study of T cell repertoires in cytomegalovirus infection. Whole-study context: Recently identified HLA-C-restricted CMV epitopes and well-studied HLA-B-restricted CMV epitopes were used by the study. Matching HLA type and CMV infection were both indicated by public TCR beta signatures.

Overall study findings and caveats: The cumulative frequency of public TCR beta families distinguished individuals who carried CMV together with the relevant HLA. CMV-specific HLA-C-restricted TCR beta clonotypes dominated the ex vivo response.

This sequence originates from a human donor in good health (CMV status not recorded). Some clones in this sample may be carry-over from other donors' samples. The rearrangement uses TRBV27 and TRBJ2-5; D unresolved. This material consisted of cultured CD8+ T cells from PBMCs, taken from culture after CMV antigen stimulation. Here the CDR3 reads CASSVRVVGNQETQYF. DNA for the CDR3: TGTGCCAGCAGTGTTAGGGTCGTTGGCAACCAAGAGACCCAGTACTTC.